Presented here are 15 T cell receptor beta chains from one specimen sequenced in a study of shared clonotypes between healthy human individuals. Produced via immunoSEQ multiplex PCR; TCRdb's table is partial and in-frame only. Here the sample spans around 700,000 clones, 72% being singletons. The sample was memory CD4+ T cells sorted from blood. The sample's subset: CD45RA-negative fraction. These receptors were collected from a woman aged 30 to 39 in good health.

The chain couples TRBV7-9 to TRBJ1-5; TRBD1 agrees at 7 bases. Trimming took 1 base from V and 10 from J; bases not matched to a gene: 16. The CDR3 spans 17 residues. Germline lookup yields CDR1 SEHNR and CDR2 FQNEAQ (reference sequence). Written as DNA, the CDR3 is TGTGCCAGCAGCTTAGGAGGAGAACAGGGGTCTCCCTTCCCCCAGCATTTT. Protein sequence: CASSLGGEQGSPFPQHF.

The chain employs TRBV19 and TRBJ1-2, with no clear D. This CDR3 contains 14 residues. Between the trimmed V and J ends, which lost 3 bases and 2 bases, there was a span of 10 bases. Germline V lookup: CDR1 LNHDA, CDR2 SQIVND (reference sequence). DNA of the CDR3: TGTGCCAGTAGTATTCAGGCGGAGAACTATGGCTACACCTTC. Encoded protein: CASSIQAENYGYTF. The full variable domain, with the rest looked up from reference TRBV19 and TRBJ1-2, is DGGITQSPKYLFRKEGQNVTLSCEQNLNHDAMYWYRQDPGQGLRLIYYSQIVNDFQKGDIAEGYSVSREKKESFPLTVTSAQKNPTAFYLCASSIQAENYGYTFGSGTRLTVV.

The DNA for the CDR3 is TGTGCCAGCAAGGAACAGGGGCCTAGCTATGGCTACACCTTC. Encoded protein: CASKEQGPSYGYTF. J is TRBJ1-2 and V is TRBV2; TRBD1 matches 7 bases. CDR1 and CDR2 from the germline V gene are SNHLY and FYNNEI. CDR3 length: 14 residues. The junction had 9 bases not matched to a gene; V was cut back by 7 bases and J by 4 bases.

This sequence joins TRBV10-2 and TRBJ2-1; TRBD2 matches at 13 bases. V shed 5 bases, J shed 5 bases, and the junction held 18 bases outside the gene matches. Germline V gene sequence: CDR1 WSHSY, CDR2 SAAADI. The CDR3 consists of 20 residues. CDR3 loop: CASSSHLLAGGPQSHNEQFF. In nucleotides, the CDR3 is TGCGCCAGCAGTTCTCACCTACTAGCGGGAGGGCCTCAATCACACAATGAGCAGTTCTTC.

This clone came up once. The genes are TRBV29-1 and TRBJ1-2, with 8 bases identical to TRBD1. The CDR3 extends over 12 amino acids. Germline-derived CDR1 and CDR2 are SQVTM and ANQGSEA. The trim removed 7 bases at V and 6 bases at J, leaving 7 bases unmatched. CDR3 nucleotides: TGCAGCGGAGAGGGACAGGAGAATGGCTACACCTTC. This encodes CSGEGQENGYTF.

The sample holds a few counts of this clone. The J gene is TRBJ2-3, the V gene TRBV5-6; no reliable D call. From germline, CDR1 is SGHDT and CDR2 YYEEEE. The CDR3 is made up of 15 amino acids. V was trimmed by 3 bases and J by 3 bases, leaving 14 bases between them. CDR3 coding DNA: TGTGCCAGCAGCTCGTCGGCGGCAGGAACAGATACGCAGTATTTT. It is translated as CASSSSAAGTDTQYF.

CDR3 in DNA: TGTGCCAGTAGTATAGATCGGAGGGCAGGAGCCAACGTCCTGACTTTC. Residues: CASSIDRRAGANVLTF. This sequence joins TRBV19 and TRBJ2-6; a weak D match, TRBD2 (6 bases). Germline V gene data show CDR1 as LNHDA and CDR2 as SQIVND (reference sequence). The CDR3 runs 16 residues. V was pared by 0 bases and J by 7 bases, with 13 bases between.

This chain joins TRBV19 and TRBJ2-3; a weak D match, TRBD2 (7 bases). Trimming took 6 bases from V and 4 from J, leaving 14 bases between them. The CDR3 runs to 14 residues. From germline, CDR1 is LNHDA and CDR2 SQIVND (reference sequence). The CDR3, as DNA: TGTGCCAGTAGCACCTCCGGGGGGCCAGATACGCAGTATTTT. Translated: CASSTSGGPDTQYF.

This clone was detected many times. The chain combines TRBV30 with TRBJ1-5; D may be TRBD1 (5 bases). The CDR3 is 13 amino acids. With 0 bases removed from V and 6 bases from J, the gap between germline ends came to 9 bases. Germline CDR1 is GTSNPN and CDR2 is SVGIG (reference sequence). The CDR3: CAWSVGESQPQHF. The CDR3 DNA follows: TGTGCCTGGAGTGTAGGGGAAAGTCAGCCCCAGCATTTT.

This clone was counted ten times or more. The chain carries TRBV18 and TRBJ2-7; the match to TRBD1 covers 10 bases. Germline trimming cut 4 bases from V and 6 bases from J; bases unmatched to any gene: 9. Germline V gene data show CDR1 as KGHSH and CDR2 as LQKENI. The CDR3 covers 15 residues. In DNA form, the CDR3 reads TGTGCCAGCTCACGTTCCGGGACAGGGGAGGCCGAGCAGTACTTC. Residues: CASSRSGTGEAEQYF. The full variable domain, in which reference TRBV18 and TRBJ2-7 provide the parts outside the CDR3, is NAGVMQNPRHLVRRRGQEARLRCSPMKGHSHVYWYRQLPEEGLKFMVYLQKENIIDESGMPKERFSAEFPKEGPSILRIQQVVRGDSAAYFCASSRSGTGEAEQYFGPGTRLTVT.

The V gene is TRBV19, the J gene TRBJ2-7, with D hard to call. This CDR3 region has 14 residues. The germline V and J ends were trimmed by 6 bases and 3 bases, with 15 bases remaining between them. Per germline, CDR1 LNHDA and CDR2 SQIVND (reference sequence). In nucleotides, the CDR3 is TGTGCCAGTAGCGGGTCGGGTACTCGCTACGAGCAGTACTTC. This sequence encodes CASSGSGTRYEQYF.

CDR3 sequence: CASTPPTGRNQPQHF. The CDR3 nucleotides read TGTGCCAGCACCCCCCCGACAGGACGCAATCAGCCCCAGCATTTT. V is TRBV28 and J is TRBJ1-5, with D perhaps TRBD1 (6 bases). The CDR3 sequence is 15 residues long. From germline, CDR1 is MDHEN and CDR2 SYDVKM. V lost 7 bases, J lost 2 bases, and 15 bases lay in between.

The chain links TRBV29-1 to TRBJ2-7; possible D gene TRBD2, 5 bases. The CDR3 runs 15 residues. The V end lost 3 bases, the J end lost 2 bases, and 17 bases lay between the germline ends. The germline CDR1 and CDR2 sequences are SQVTM and ANQGSEA. The CDR3: CSVEIPAVLTYEQYF. The DNA of the CDR3 is TGCAGCGTTGAGATCCCAGCGGTTCTTACCTACGAGCAGTACTTC.

A single count supports this clone. This chain connects TRBV28 to TRBJ2-1; the match to TRBD2 covers 9 bases. This CDR3 has 14 residues. The germline V gene has CDR1 MDHEN and CDR2 SYDVKM. The J segment lost 9 bases and the V segment lost 9 bases, leaving 12 bases of the junction unmatched. CDR3 residues: CASTPRREGGEQFF. The CDR3 nucleotides read TGTGCCAGTACCCCCCGGCGGGAGGGCGGTGAGCAGTTCTTC.

V usage is TRBV7-9 and J usage is TRBJ2-5; D might be TRBD2 (6 bases). Germline CDR1 is SEHNR and CDR2 is FQNEAQ (reference sequence). The CDR3 runs 14 residues. V lost 1 base and J 5 bases, leaving 11 bases between the germline ends. CDR3 coding DNA: TGTGCCAGCAGCTTAGGTACTAGCTCGGAGACCCAGTACTTC. Its protein is CASSLGTSSETQYF.